This note documents a single TCR beta chain sequence. Its antigen remains unidentified. These data originate in a study of cytomegalovirus exposure and HLA in healthy donors. Study-wide background: Around 78 million unique TCR sequences came from HLA-typed donors in an early release. Genotyping of nearly 400 donors showed that roughly 80% belonged to the Caucasian-associated ancestry cluster. Study-wide results and limits: A missense DCLRE1C variant was associated with V- and J-gene trimming of TCR beta chains in a later analysis, and an independent cohort replicated the association.

The CDR3 runs to 14 residues. V gave up 3 bases and J gave up 7 bases, with 14 bases separating them. Germline assignment: CDR1 SGDLS and CDR2 YYNGEE. Researchers ran the PCR with 60 Vbeta and 13 Jbeta primers. Original analysis: A later analysis counted 70 million to 85 million unique TCR beta chains, 10 million to 12 million shared. The protocol was immunoSEQ multiplex PCR, while the TCRdb copy is restricted to in-frame clones and leaves out a portion. V, J and clone size are those of that table, while D and trimming were read from the DNA. The data show roughly 61,000 clones, roughly 90% seen once.

The sequence was obtained from a man aged 25 to 45 in good health and CMV-seropositive. Sequences were obtained from PBMCs. The genes are TRBV9 and TRBJ1-5; no clear D. The CDR3 spells CASSEPGLNQPQHF. In DNA form, the CDR3 reads TGTGCCAGCAGCGAACCAGGCCTGAACCAGCCCCAGCATTTT.